The sequence of this T cell receptor beta chain was determined in a study of CD8 T cells in ankylosing spondylitis. Study findings and constraints: From matched ankylosing spondylitis synovial fluid, disease-linked clones were reportedly recovered at significantly enriched levels. Ankylosing spondylitis blood seemed to carry a telltale TCR beta motif made of several highly homologous variants.

TCRdb itself ran the 5' RACE reads through MiXCR, one entry per CDR3 protein. The repertoire holds around 53,000 distinct CDR3 sequences, with 7.4% as singletons. Many counts were recorded for this clonotype. Its antigen is undetermined. V gave up 0 bases and J gave up 8 bases, with 28 bases separating them. The germline CDR1 and CDR2 sequences are MNHEY and SVGEGT. The CDR3 totals 20 residues. The chain carries TRBV6-2 or TRBV6-3 and TRBJ1-4; maybe TRBD1 (5 bases). The source is a female donor with ankylosing spondylitis or in good health (not recorded which). What was sequenced was blood, either unsorted or a sorted T cell fraction (not recorded which). CDR3 nucleotide sequence: TGTGCCAGCAGTTACTCGCGCCTGGGGGGTTGGAAAAATGGACGGGAAAAACTGTTTTTT. Amino acid sequence: CASSYSRLGGWKNGREKLFF.